This entry is about one T cell receptor (beta chain). This entry comes from a study of blood T cells in healthy people across ages. Sample-barcoded 5' priming and a J-beta primer mix drove a second PCR of 7 to 11 cycles. Each CDR3 protein gets one entry after TCRdb re-called the 5' RACE reads with MiXCR. The table shows around 1,500,000 distinct CDR3 sequences, with roughly 27% occurring only once. The CDR3 loop spans 15 amino acids. Looked up from germline, CDR1 is SGHAT and CDR2 is FQNNGV. Trimming cost V 2 bases and J 8 bases, with 18 bases left between them. The specimen sequenced was blood. This chain joins TRBV11-2 and TRBJ1-2; TRBD1 might be the D (5 bases). The sequence was collected from a woman aged 25 to 39 in good health. The CDR3 bases are TGTGCCAGCAGCTTAAATTCGGCAGGGAGCCGGGGCTACACCTTC. Translating it yields CASSLNSAGSRGYTF. The variable domain in full, with the rest retrieved from reference TRBV11-2 and TRBJ1-2, is EAGVAQSPRYKIIEKRQSVAFWCNPISGHATLYWYQQILGQGPKLLIQFQNNGVVDDSQLPKDRFSAERLKGVDSTLKIQPAKLEDSAVYLCASSLNSAGSRGYTFGSGTRLTVV.